These 28 T cell receptor beta chains originate from one sample sequenced in a study of cytomegalovirus exposure and HLA in healthy donors. Primers for the PCR totalled 60 Vbeta and 13 Jbeta. Sequencing was performed with immunoSEQ multiplex PCR; in TCRdb, only in-frame clones are kept and a portion is missing. Its clone listing holds 45,000 to 60,000 clones. Sequenced input: PBMCs. All receptors derive from a male donor in good health and CMV-seronegative.

The chain links TRBV4-2 to TRBJ2-2, with 8 bases identical to TRBD2. This CDR3 has 15 residues. V shed 3 bases and J 4 bases; nucleotides not matched to a gene: 4. Germline V gives CDR1 LGHNA, CDR2 YNFKEQ. CDR3 DNA: TGTGCCAGCAGCCAGGGACTAGGTGGCACCGGGGAGCTGTTTTTT. This codes for CASSQGLGGTGELFF.

The DNA of the CDR3 is TGTGCCAGCAGCTTCCGGGTGTCTGGGGCCAACGTCCTGACTTTC. This codes for CASSFRVSGANVLTF. This chain uses TRBV7-9 with TRBJ2-6, with D unresolved. This CDR3 is built from 15 residues. Trimming removed 3 bases from V and 1 base from J, with 7 bases in between. Per germline, CDR1 SEHNR and CDR2 FQNEAQ (reference sequence).

The chain has TRBV6-1 and TRBJ1-6; possible D gene TRBD1, 6 bases. CDR1 and CDR2 from the germline V gene are MNHNS and SASEGT. Trimming left V 3 bases short and J 7 bases short, with 10 bases between. CDR3 length: 14 amino acids. The CDR3: CASSEGQRNSPLHF. CDR3 coding DNA: TGTGCCAGCAGTGAGGGACAACGAAATTCACCCCTCCACTTT.

This sequence joins TRBV6-6 and TRBJ1-5, with D unclear. Germline V CDR1 and CDR2: MNHNY, SVGAGI (reference sequence). CDR3 length: 13 residues. V was trimmed by 5 bases and J by 0 bases, leaving 5 bases between them. CDR3 sequence reads: CASSTYSNQPQHF. CDR3 sequence (DNA): TGTGCCAGCAGTACATATAGCAATCAGCCCCAGCATTTT.

The rearrangement joins TRBV6-5 to TRBJ1-2; D is possibly TRBD1 (5 bases). Germline-derived CDR1 and CDR2 are MNHEY and SVGAGI. The CDR3 spans 14 residues. Trimming removed 0 bases at V and 2 bases at J, with 7 bases between. Here the CDR3 reads CASSYSAGNYGYTF. The CDR3, as DNA: TGTGCCAGCAGTTACTCGGCAGGGAACTATGGCTACACCTTC.

The CDR3 region has the DNA TGTGCCAGCTCACCGACGGGGAAGCTGTTCTTT. Translated, it gives CASSPTGKLFF. The chain joins TRBV18 to TRBJ1-1; D remains unclear. The CDR3 has 11 residues. With 3 bases removed from V and 14 bases from J, the gap between germline ends came to 13 bases. In germline, CDR1 is KGHSH, CDR2 LQKENI.

The chain joins TRBV7-2 to TRBJ2-2, with TRBD2 as a possible D gene (6 bases). Trimming pared 4 bases from V and 8 bases from J, leaving 17 bases between. CDR3 size: 15 residues. Germline loops: CDR1 SGHTA, CDR2 FQGNSA. CDR3 nucleotide sequence: TGTGCCAGCAGCTCGTCTCCAGGGAGGATGGGGGAGCTGTTTTTT. As protein: CASSSSPGRMGELFF.

The chain links TRBV30 to TRBJ1-5, with D tentatively TRBD1 (5 bases). The germline V and J ends were trimmed by 0 bases and 5 bases, with 8 bases remaining between them. CDR1 and CDR2 from the germline V gene are GTSNPN and SVGIG (reference sequence). The CDR3 covers 13 residues. The CDR3 sequence is CAWSVRGDQPQHF. CDR3 coding DNA: TGTGCCTGGAGTGTCCGGGGGGATCAGCCCCAGCATTTT. Full variable domain (outside the CDR3, taken from reference TRBV30 and TRBJ1-5): SQTIHQWPATLVQPVGSPLSLECTVEGTSNPNLYWYRQAAGRGLQLLFYSVGIGQISSEVPQNLSASRPQDRQFILSSKKLLLSDSGFYLCAWSVRGDQPQHFGDGTRLSIL.

V and J are TRBV6-1 and TRBJ1-2, with TRBD1 as a possible D gene (6 bases). Germline V lookup: CDR1 MNHNS, CDR2 SASEGT. The CDR3 totals 13 residues. The V end was cut by 5 bases, the J end by 3 bases, with 10 bases between. The CDR3, as DNA: TGTGCCAGCAGTCTATCAGGGGACTATGGCTACACCTTC. Protein: CASSLSGDYGYTF.

The chain links TRBV6-5 to TRBJ1-1, with D possibly being TRBD1 (5 bases). The CDR3 loop spans 13 amino acids. Germline assignment: CDR1 MNHEY and CDR2 SVGAGI. Trimming stripped 0 bases from V and 3 bases from J, with 5 bases between. The CDR3 bases are TGTGCCAGCAGTTACTCCAGGGACACTGAAGCTTTCTTT. Protein: CASSYSRDTEAFF.

The chain employs TRBV18 and TRBJ1-2, with D perhaps matching TRBD1 (6 bases). Germline V gives CDR1 KGHSH, CDR2 LQKENI. Trimming pared 5 bases from V and 7 bases from J, leaving 14 bases between. The CDR3 covers 13 residues. The DNA for the CDR3 is TGTGCCAGCTCAGCGGACAGTTTGAGTGGCTACACCTTC. Residues: CASSADSLSGYTF.

This chain connects TRBV6-5 to TRBJ2-5; 8 bases are a match to TRBD2. Germline V gene lookup returns CDR1 MNHEY and CDR2 SVGAGI. CDR3 size: 14 residues. After removal of 4 bases from V and 5 bases from J, the junction contained 6 bases not matched to a gene. In DNA form, the CDR3 reads TGTGCCAGCAGTTTCCTAGCGGGTAGCGAGACCCAGTACTTC. Translated: CASSFLAGSETQYF.

The rearrangement uses TRBV29-1 and TRBJ2-1, with 7 bases fitting TRBD2. The V gene end was trimmed by 4 bases and the J gene end by 2 bases; junction bases not matched to a gene: 2. Germline values: CDR1 SQVTM, CDR2 ANQGSEA. The CDR3 covers 13 residues. CDR3 region: CSVGTRTYNEQFF. CDR3 nucleotide sequence: TGCAGCGTTGGGACTAGAACCTACAATGAGCAGTTCTTC.

The chain carries TRBV4-3 and TRBJ2-3, with 7 bases aligning to TRBD1. Germline V gives CDR1 LGHNA, CDR2 YSLEER. The CDR3 runs 16 residues. J was trimmed by 0 bases and V by 1 base; bases with no gene match: 4. The CDR3 reads CASSQGQGHSTDTQYF. The CDR3 DNA follows: TGCGCCAGCAGCCAAGGACAGGGCCATAGCACAGATACGCAGTATTTT.

The V and J genes are TRBV6-5 and TRBJ1-1, with D possibly matching TRBD1 (5 bases). This CDR3 has 14 residues. Germline assignment: CDR1 MNHEY and CDR2 SVGAGI. V lost 6 bases to trimming and J lost 0 bases, with 11 bases between them. CDR3 sequence reads: CASSWGRVNTEAFF. CDR3 sequence (DNA): TGTGCCAGCAGCTGGGGGAGGGTGAACACTGAAGCTTTCTTT.

The J gene is TRBJ2-7, the V gene TRBV7-3, with TRBD1 as a possible D gene (6 bases). Trimming removed 2 bases from V and 0 bases from J, with 11 bases in between. The length of the CDR3 is 15 residues. The germline CDR1 and CDR2 sequences are SGHTA and FQGTGA. The CDR3 loop reads CASSLAGDGSYEQYF. The CDR3 coding sequence is TGTGCCAGCAGCTTAGCAGGGGACGGCTCCTACGAGCAGTACTTC.

The chain links TRBV9 to TRBJ1-2, with TRBD1 matching over 9 bases. CDR1 and CDR2 (germline): SGDLS, YYNGEE. This CDR3 has 14 amino acids. V shed 4 bases, J shed 7 bases, and the junction held 8 bases outside the gene matches. The CDR3 reads CASSTTGGNVGYTF. CDR3 nucleotides: TGTGCCAGCAGCACGACAGGGGGGAATGTTGGCTACACCTTC.

V gene TRBV6-5 combines with J gene TRBJ2-3, with 9 bases matching TRBD2. The CDR3 spans 13 residues. Germline V gene sequence: CDR1 MNHEY, CDR2 SVGAGI. The J segment lost 5 bases and the V segment lost 6 bases, leaving 3 bases of the junction unmatched. CDR3 DNA sequence: TGTGCCAGCAGAAGCGGGGGGAGAGATACGCAGTATTTT. This gives the protein CASRSGGRDTQYF.

The chain recombines TRBV6-5 with TRBJ1-3; no firm D call. Germline lookup yields CDR1 MNHEY and CDR2 SVGAGI. V lost 4 bases and J 10 bases, leaving 11 bases between the germline ends. The CDR3 sequence is 12 residues long. CDR3 residues: CASSLPSGTIYF. The CDR3 DNA follows: TGTGCCAGCAGTTTGCCTTCGGGGACCATATATTTT.

The V and J genes are TRBV5-6 and TRBJ1-5, with a possible D match to TRBD1 (6 bases). This CDR3 region has 14 residues. Trimming took off 4 bases at V and 4 bases at J, with 12 bases between the two ends. Germline loops: CDR1 SGHDT, CDR2 YYEEEE. The CDR3: CASSKTGNNQPQHF. In nucleotides, the CDR3 is TGTGCCAGCAGCAAGACAGGTAATAATCAGCCCCAGCATTTT. The full variable domain, its missing parts supplied by reference TRBV5-6 and TRBJ1-5, is DAGVTQSPTHLIKTRGQQVTLRCSPKSGHDTVSWYQQALGQGPQFIFQYYEEEERQRGNFPDRFSGHQFPNYSSELNVNALLLGDSALYLCASSKTGNNQPQHFGDGTRLSIL.

The rearrangement uses TRBV9 and TRBJ1-1; D perhaps matches TRBD1 (5 bases). Deletions cut 0 bases from V and 4 bases from J, with 13 bases between. CDR1 is SGDLS, CDR2 YYNGEE, per germline. The CDR3 is made up of 15 amino acids. CDR3 sequence: CASSVVPTVSTEAFF. CDR3 DNA: TGTGCCAGCAGCGTAGTACCGACAGTCAGCACTGAAGCTTTCTTT. Looking up the rest from reference TRBV9 and TRBJ1-1 gives the full variable domain: DSGVTQTPKHLITATGQRVTLRCSPRSGDLSVYWYQQSLDQGLQFLIQYYNGEERAKGNILERFSAQQFPDLHSELNLSSLELGDSALYFCASSVVPTVSTEAFFGQGTRLTVV.

The chain employs TRBV5-6 and TRBJ1-1; 10 bases map to TRBD1. V was pared by 4 bases and J by 4 bases, with 13 bases of the junction left unmatched. The germline V gene encodes CDR1 SGHDT and CDR2 YYEEEE. The CDR3 runs 17 residues. CDR3 amino acids: CASSLLYRDRGPTEAFF. CDR3 DNA: TGTGCCAGCAGCCTACTATATCGGGACAGGGGACCCACTGAAGCTTTCTTT.

The V gene is TRBV2, the J gene TRBJ1-1, with TRBD1 as a possible D gene (5 bases). Germline values: CDR1 SNHLY, CDR2 FYNNEI. This CDR3 spans 12 amino acids. V lost 5 bases, J lost 7 bases, and 11 bases lay in between. Here the CDR3 reads CASSPLGLEAFF. CDR3 DNA: TGTGCCAGCAGTCCACTGGGACTTGAAGCTTTCTTT. Combining the CDR3 with reference TRBV2 and TRBJ1-1 gives the whole variable domain EPEVTQTPSHQVTQMGQEVILRCVPISNHLYFYWYRQILGQKVEFLVSFYNNEISEKSEIFDDQFSVERPDGSNFTLKIRSTKLEDSAMYFCASSPLGLEAFFGQGTRLTVV.

This chain uses TRBV30 with TRBJ1-1; D unclear. The germline V gene encodes CDR1 GTSNPN and CDR2 SVGIG (reference sequence). Trimming removed 3 bases from V and 1 base from J, with 15 bases in between. The CDR3 has 15 amino acids. For the CDR3, the DNA is TGTGCCTGGAGCCCCGGCGCAGGCTGGAACACTGAAGCTTTCTTT. As protein: CAWSPGAGWNTEAFF.

As regards this clone: Other DNA sequences from this sample encode an identical CDR3 as well. The V gene is TRBV7-3, the J gene TRBJ2-2; 15 bases map to TRBD2. Germline loops: CDR1 SGHTA, CDR2 FQGTGA. This CDR3 has 16 amino acids. V trimming: 3 bases; J trimming: 4 bases; junction bases outside the gene matches: 0. CDR3 loop: CASSLGLAGGTGELFF. The CDR3 coding sequence is TGTGCCAGCAGCTTGGGACTAGCGGGGGGCACCGGGGAGCTGTTTTTT. The full variable domain, in which reference TRBV7-3 and TRBJ2-2 provide the parts outside the CDR3, is GAGVSQTPSNKVTEKGKYVELRCDPISGHTALYWYRQSLGQGPEFLIYFQGTGAADDSGLPNDRFFAVRPEGSVSTLKIQRTERGDSAVYLCASSLGLAGGTGELFFGEGSRLTVL.

The chain employs TRBV6-6 and TRBJ2-7; 7 bases are shared with TRBD1. This CDR3 is built from 14 residues. Trimming cost V 7 bases and J 3 bases; bases outside gene matches: 9. Germline V CDR1 and CDR2: MNHNY, SVGAGI (reference sequence). The CDR3 region has the DNA TGTGCCAGCACCCCTGAGGGGGCACTCTACGAGCAGTACTTC. Its protein product is CASTPEGALYEQYF.

This sequence joins TRBV4-1 and TRBJ2-5; TRBD2 matches at 9 bases. Germline CDR1 reads MGHRA; CDR2 reads YSYEKL. This CDR3 spans 16 amino acids. J lost 1 base, V lost 2 bases, and 5 bases had no gene match. CDR3 in amino acids: CASSQSGTSLQETQYF. The CDR3 nucleotides read TGCGCCAGCAGCCAATCCGGGACTAGCCTCCAAGAGACCCAGTACTTC.

CDR3 residues: CSSLAGGPGTQYF. DNA for the CDR3: TGCAGCTCATTAGCGGGGGGGCCTGGTACGCAGTATTTT. The chain couples TRBV29-1 to TRBJ2-3; TRBD2 matches at 11 bases. Germline V CDR1 and CDR2: SQVTM, ANQGSEA. Trimming at V came to 8 bases and at J to 8 bases, leaving 9 bases not matched to a gene. The CDR3 is made up of 13 amino acids.